This entry lists 17 T cell receptor beta chains sequenced from one sample in a study of T cells after yellow fever vaccination. A single record per CDR3 protein comes from TCRdb applying MiXCR to the 5' RACE reads. Of 20,000 to 30,000 distinct CDR3 sequences listed, 4.5% are singletons. Sequencing was performed on PBMCs, either bulk or a sorted T-cell subset (CD4+, CD8+, memory, or dextramer-sorted; not recorded which), taken on the day of the yellow fever booster vaccination. The receptor source for this set is a man between 18 and 29 years old who received the YFV17D yellow fever vaccine.

Many counts were recorded for this clonotype. The chain is built from TRBV12-3 or TRBV12-4 and TRBJ2-7; 8 nucleotides line up with TRBD2. The CDR3 is made up of 14 amino acids. The V segment lost 7 bases and the J segment 4 bases; nucleotides outside the gene matches: 9. Written as DNA, the CDR3 is TGTGCCAGCAACCAAGGGCCGGGAGGGTACGAGCAGTACTTC. This sequence encodes CASNQGPGGYEQYF.

The chain employs TRBV20-1 and TRBJ2-3; 11 nucleotides align to TRBD2. The V gene's germline CDR1 is DFQATT and CDR2 SNEGSKA (reference sequence). The CDR3 covers 15 residues. V shed 6 bases and J 6 bases; nucleotides not matched to a gene: 11. The CDR3 loop is CSAAHLAGGRDTQYF. The CDR3 DNA reads as TGCAGTGCGGCTCATCTAGCGGGGGGACGGGATACGCAGTATTTT.

This clonotype was seen ten or more times. The rearrangement joins TRBV7-8 to TRBJ1-1, with D uncertain. The CDR3 consists of 13 residues. The V gene lost 2 bases and the J gene lost 3 bases, with 7 bases spanning the gap. Germline lookup yields CDR1 SGHVS and CDR2 FQNEAQ. This CDR3 reads CASSLRGHTEAFF. In DNA, the CDR3 is TGTGCCAGCAGCTTACGAGGACACACTGAAGCTTTCTTT.

The rearrangement joins TRBV20-1 to TRBJ2-5; 11 positions match TRBD1. Per germline, CDR1 DFQATT and CDR2 SNEGSKA (reference sequence). The V gene end was trimmed by 0 bases and the J gene end by 7 bases; junction bases not matched to a gene: 13. This CDR3 has 17 amino acids. The CDR3 is CSARDRRTGGRFATQYF. The CDR3 nucleotides are TGCAGTGCTAGAGACCGAAGGACAGGGGGCAGGTTTGCGACCCAGTACTTC.

This clonotype was observed many times. This sequence joins TRBV10-2 and TRBJ2-7; 9 nucleotides line up with TRBD2. This CDR3 has 16 amino acids. Germline V gene sequence: CDR1 WSHSY, CDR2 SAAADI. J was trimmed by 2 bases and V by 3 bases; bases with no gene match: 8. CDR3: CASSDPVAGAPYEQYF. The CDR3, as DNA: TGCGCCAGCAGTGACCCAGTAGCGGGGGCCCCCTACGAGCAGTACTTC.

This clonotype showed up many times. J is TRBJ2-2 and V is TRBV4-3; TRBD2 agrees at 13 bases. This CDR3 comprises 16 residues. J was trimmed by 7 bases and V by 4 bases; bases with no gene match: 6. CDR1 LGHNA and CDR2 YSLEER come from the germline V gene. The CDR3 reads CASSPTSGGAHGELFF. CDR3 nucleotides: TGCGCCAGCAGCCCTACTAGCGGGGGGGCCCACGGGGAGCTGTTTTTT.

This clonotype was detected ten times or more. The chain couples TRBV4-2 to TRBJ2-2, with unresolved D. Germline V gene sequence: CDR1 LGHNA, CDR2 YNFKEQ. V dropped 1 base and J dropped 7 bases, with 13 bases sitting between them. This CDR3 region has 15 residues. In nucleotides, the CDR3 is TGTGCCAGCAGCCAAGGCTCAGATAAATACGGGGAGCTGTTTTTT. It translates to CASSQGSDKYGELFF.

This clonotype was seen repeatedly, ten times or more. The V call is TRBV7-2, the J call TRBJ2-5; tentative D call: TRBD1 (6 bases). V was cut by 4 bases and J by 4 bases, with 16 bases left in between. Germline assignment: CDR1 SGHTA and CDR2 FQGNSA. The length of the CDR3 is 15 residues. CDR3 nucleotides: TGTGCCAGCAGCTACAGGGCTTCATGGGGAGAGACCCAGTACTTC. This codes for CASSYRASWGETQYF.

This clonotype has at least ten counts. The CDR3 region has the DNA TGCAGTGCCACGGGACAAGGGGAGTTCACAGATACGCAGTATTTT. It is translated as CSATGQGEFTDTQYF. This chain uses TRBV20-1 with TRBJ2-3, with TRBD1 as a possible D gene (6 bases). CDR1 is DFQATT, CDR2 SNEGSKA, per germline (reference sequence). This CDR3 region has 15 residues. Trimming cost V 6 bases and J 2 bases, with 18 bases left between them.

The sample holds many counts of this clonotype. The chain has TRBV3-1 and TRBJ2-7; D remains unclear. This CDR3 spans 14 amino acids. Germline V CDR1 and CDR2: LGHDT, YNNKEL (reference sequence). V lost 1 base and J 3 bases, leaving 10 bases between the germline ends. The CDR3 DNA follows: TGTGCCAGCAGCCAAGGTCAGAAATTCTACGAGCAGTACTTC. Its translation is CASSQGQKFYEQYF.

This chain joins TRBV24-1 and TRBJ2-6; D may correspond to TRBD1 or TRBD2 (5 bases each). Germline loops: CDR1 KGHDR, CDR2 SFDVKD. The CDR3 runs to 17 residues. Trimming took off 4 bases at V and 1 base at J, with 13 bases between the two ends. The CDR3: CATSDARGASGANVLTF. CDR3 DNA sequence: TGTGCCACCAGTGACGCCAGAGGGGCGTCTGGGGCCAACGTCCTGACTTTC.

This clonotype was counted ten times or more. The chain carries TRBV5-1 and TRBJ2-1; D is possibly TRBD1 (5 bases). The CDR3 extends over 15 amino acids. Germline-derived CDR1 and CDR2 are SGHRS and YFSETQ. The ends were cut back, 2 bases at V and 5 bases at J, with 14 bases in the middle. This chain's CDR3 is CASSLGSTVNNEQFF. For the CDR3, the DNA is TGCGCCAGCAGCTTAGGATCGACAGTAAACAATGAGCAGTTCTTC.

This clonotype showed up just a few times. The chain couples TRBV5-4 to TRBJ1-1; D possibly corresponds to TRBD1 (5 bases). V was cut by 3 bases and J by 0 bases, with 12 bases left in between. Per germline, CDR1 SGHNT and CDR2 YYREEE (reference sequence). The CDR3 is 15 amino acids. In DNA form, the CDR3 reads TGTGCCAGCAGCTGGGGGACGGAGATGAACACTGAAGCTTTCTTT. Its protein product is CASSWGTEMNTEAFF.

In this sample, this clonotype turned up many times. This chain uses TRBV12-3 or TRBV12-4 with TRBJ1-1; D not resolved. V lost 6 bases and J 2 bases, leaving 4 bases between the germline ends. This CDR3 is built from 11 residues. CDR3 coding DNA: TGTGCCAGCAGGACAAACACTGAAGCTTTCTTT. Residues: CASRTNTEAFF.

The table lists this clonotype with many counts. The chain couples TRBV12-3 or TRBV12-4 to TRBJ1-3; D gene uncertain. With 2 bases removed from V and 0 bases from J, the gap between germline ends came to 14 bases. The CDR3 extends over 17 amino acids. The CDR3 DNA is TGTGCCAGCAGTTTAAAGGTCCTCGGGATCTCTGGAAACACCATATATTTT. Amino acid sequence: CASSLKVLGISGNTIYF.

This clonotype has a count of ten or more. The chain uses TRBV5-6 and TRBJ2-7, with D tentatively TRBD1 (5 bases). CDR3 length: 15 residues. Germline CDR1 and CDR2: SGHDT and YYEEEE. Between the trimmed V and J ends, which lost 4 bases and 3 bases, there was a span of 17 bases. The CDR3 is CASSRNRNPVYEQYF. Here the CDR3 DNA reads TGTGCCAGCAGCCGGAACAGGAACCCTGTCTACGAGCAGTACTTC. The whole variable domain, filled in from reference TRBV5-6 and TRBJ2-7, reads DAGVTQSPTHLIKTRGQQVTLRCSPKSGHDTVSWYQQALGQGPQFIFQYYEEEERQRGNFPDRFSGHQFPNYSSELNVNALLLGDSALYLCASSRNRNPVYEQYFGPGTRLTVT.

There are a few counts of this clonotype. The gene calls are TRBV29-1 and TRBJ1-1, with 7 bases lining up with TRBD1. The trim removed 4 bases at V and 11 bases at J, leaving 4 bases unmatched. Per germline, CDR1 SQVTM and CDR2 ANQGSEA. CDR3 length equals 10 residues. CDR3: CSVGDSPAFF. CDR3 nucleotides: TGCAGCGTTGGGGACAGTCCCGCTTTCTTT.